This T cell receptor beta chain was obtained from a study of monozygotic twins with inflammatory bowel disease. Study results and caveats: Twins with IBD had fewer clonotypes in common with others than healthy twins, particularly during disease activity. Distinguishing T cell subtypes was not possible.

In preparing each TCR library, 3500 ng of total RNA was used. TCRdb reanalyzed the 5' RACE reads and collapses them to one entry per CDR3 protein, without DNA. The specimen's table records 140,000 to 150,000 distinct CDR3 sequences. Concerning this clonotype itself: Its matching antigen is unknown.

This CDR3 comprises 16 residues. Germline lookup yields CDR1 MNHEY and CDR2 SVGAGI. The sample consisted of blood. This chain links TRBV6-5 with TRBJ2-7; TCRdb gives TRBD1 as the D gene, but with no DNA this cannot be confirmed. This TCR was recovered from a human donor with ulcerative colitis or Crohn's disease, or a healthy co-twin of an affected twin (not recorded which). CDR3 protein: CASSYRGRTSHNEQYF.